This T cell receptor (beta chain) stems from a study of shared clonotypes between healthy human individuals. Turning to the study itself: The cohort comprised two women and a few men. Their ages spanned 18 to 49 years. A donor's plate count was three for CD4 naive and three for CD4 memory; CD8 naive had two and CD8 memory one. Study results and limitations: Of the naive CD4 clonotypes, 4% to 5% were shared across four donors.

Germline V CDR1 and CDR2: MNHNS, SASEGT. V lost 5 bases and J lost 3, with 14 bases in between. The CDR3 covers 15 residues. In the case of this clone: As yet, its antigen is unknown.

Sequencing was performed with immunoSEQ multiplex PCR; in TCRdb, only in-frame clones are kept and a portion is missing. The data hold 2 million to 2.5 million clones, with 80% to 95% observed a single time. The sequence was collected from a man younger than 30 in good health. Some clones in this sample may be carry-over from other donors' samples. The sequenced sample was naive CD4+ T cells from PBMCs. Subset meaning: CD45RA+ positively selected. The chain links TRBV6-1 to TRBJ2-1; no reliable D call. CDR3 DNA: TGTGCCAGCAGTACAATGCCGCGATACTACAATGAGCAGTTCTTC. Amino acid sequence: CASSTMPRYYNEQFF.